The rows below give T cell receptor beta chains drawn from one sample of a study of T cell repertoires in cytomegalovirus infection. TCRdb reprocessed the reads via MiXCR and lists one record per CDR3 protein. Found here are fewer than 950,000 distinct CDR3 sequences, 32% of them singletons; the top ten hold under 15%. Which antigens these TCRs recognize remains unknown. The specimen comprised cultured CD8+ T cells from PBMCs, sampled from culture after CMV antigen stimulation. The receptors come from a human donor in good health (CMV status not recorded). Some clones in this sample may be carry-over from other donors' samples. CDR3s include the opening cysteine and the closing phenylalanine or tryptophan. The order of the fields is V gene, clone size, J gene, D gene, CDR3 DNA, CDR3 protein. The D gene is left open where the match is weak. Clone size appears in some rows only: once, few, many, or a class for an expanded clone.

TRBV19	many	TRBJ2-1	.	TGTGCCAGTAGTATGGAACAGGGTGCCAATGAGCAGTTCTTC	CASSMEQGANEQFF
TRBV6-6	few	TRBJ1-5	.	TGTGCCAGCAGTTATCCGGGAAAAATGACAGACTTCAATCATCAGCCCCAGCATTTT	CASSYPGKMTDFNHQPQHF
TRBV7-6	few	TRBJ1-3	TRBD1	TGTGCCAGCAGCGGAGAGGTAGACAGGGGAGCTGGAAACACCATATATTTT	CASSGEVDRGAGNTIYF
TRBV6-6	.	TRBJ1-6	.	TGTGCCAGCAGTTACTCGGTCTCAGCCCATCCCCTCCACTTT	CASSYSVSAHPLHF
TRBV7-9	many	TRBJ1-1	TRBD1	TGTGCCAGCAGCCGACCCGGGACAGCGAACACTGAAGCTTTCTTT	CASSRPGTANTEAFF
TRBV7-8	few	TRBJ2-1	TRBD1	TGTGCCAGCAGCTTAGTGACAGGGGAGCTGAGCTCCTACAATGAGCAGTTCTTC	CASSLVTGELSSYNEQFF
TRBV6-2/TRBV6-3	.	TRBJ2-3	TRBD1	TGTGCCAGCAGAACCGGGACAGTTAGCACAGATACGCAGTATTTT	CASRTGTVSTDTQYF
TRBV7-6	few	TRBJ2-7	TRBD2	TGTGCCAGCAGCTTAGTTGCGGGGGGGCCTGGTGAAGAGCAGTACTTC	CASSLVAGGPGEEQYF
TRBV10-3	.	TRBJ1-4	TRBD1	TGTGCCATCACGGCAGGGGGTCGAGAAAAACTGTTTTTT	CAITAGGREKLFF
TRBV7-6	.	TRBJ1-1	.	TGTGCCAGCAGCTCCTTTCGGAACGGCCCCGGGGACACTGAAGCTTTCTTT	CASSSFRNGPGDTEAFF
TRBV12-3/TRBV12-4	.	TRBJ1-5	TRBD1	TGTGCCAACAGTCGAACCGGGACAGGGACTCAGCCCCAGCATTTT	CANSRTGTGTQPQHF
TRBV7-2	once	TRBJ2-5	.	TGTGCCAGCAGCTCAGACTCGAGCCGGGGAACCGAGACCCAGTACTTC	CASSSDSSRGTETQYF
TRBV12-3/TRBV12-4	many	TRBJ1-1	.	TGTGCCACCGACAGTGAAGCTTTCTTT	CATDSEAFF
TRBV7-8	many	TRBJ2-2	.	TGTGCCAGCAGCTTAAGGTTTGGCGCGCCGAACACCGGGGAGCTGTTTTTT	CASSLRFGAPNTGELFF
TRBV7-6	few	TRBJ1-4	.	TGTGCCAGCAGCCTAAGAGGGGCATATGAAAAACTGTTTTTT	CASSLRGAYEKLFF
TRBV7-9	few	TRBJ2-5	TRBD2	TGTGCCAGCAGCCCGCCCGGGACTAGCGGGATACAAGAGACCCAGTACTTC	CASSPPGTSGIQETQYF
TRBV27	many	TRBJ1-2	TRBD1	TGTGCCAGCAGTTTTGTGGGACAGGGTCACTATGGCTACACCTTC	CASSFVGQGHYGYTF
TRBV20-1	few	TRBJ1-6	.	TGCAGTGCTAGAGATTTAGGGAATAATTCACCCCTCCACTTT	CSARDLGNNSPLHF
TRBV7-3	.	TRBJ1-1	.	TGTGCCAGCAGCTCTACGGGTTCGGGTACTGAAGCTTTCTTT	CASSSTGSGTEAFF
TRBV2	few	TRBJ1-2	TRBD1	TGTGCCAGCCAGGGGGCAGTTGGCTACACCTTC	CASQGAVGYTF
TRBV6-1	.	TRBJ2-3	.	TGTGCCAGCAGTCCCCTGGGCGGCTCTTCTGGGCAAGATACGCAGTATTTT	CASSPLGGSSGQDTQYF
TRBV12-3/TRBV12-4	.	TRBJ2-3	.	TGTGCCAGCAGTTTAAGAGGCAGGTACACAGATACGCAGTATTTT	CASSLRGRYTDTQYF
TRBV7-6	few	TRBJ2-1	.	TGTGCCAGCAGCTCCTGGACTACTTCGACCTGGAATGAGCAGTTCTTC	CASSSWTTSTWNEQFF
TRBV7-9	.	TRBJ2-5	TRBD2	TGTGCCAGCAGCCCCACGCGTTGGCTAGCGGGGGGGCCCTGGCAAGAGACCCAGTACTTC	CASSPTRWLAGGPWQETQYF
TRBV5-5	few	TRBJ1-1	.	TGTGCCAGCAGCCTGGGAATTCAGGGGAGGAACACTGAAGCTTTCTTT	CASSLGIQGRNTEAFF
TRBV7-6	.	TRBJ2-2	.	TGTGCTAGCAGCTCGCAGGGTCCGAACACCGGGGAGCTGTTTTTT	CASSSQGPNTGELFF
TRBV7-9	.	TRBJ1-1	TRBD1	TGTGCCAGCAGCTTAGCCAGGGGGCAAGCTTTCTTT	CASSLARGQAFF
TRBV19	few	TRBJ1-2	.	TGTGCCAGTAGTCCCTCCTGGGGTCAGCTCTATGGCTACACCTTC	CASSPSWGQLYGYTF
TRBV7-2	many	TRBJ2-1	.	TGTGCCAGCAGCTTAGCGTACAATGAGCAGTTCTTC	CASSLAYNEQFF
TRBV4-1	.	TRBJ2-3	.	TGCGCCAGCAGCCAAGATATCACCAGGGTGGATACGCAGTATTTT	CASSQDITRVDTQYF
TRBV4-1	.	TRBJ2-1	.	TGCGCCAGCAGCCAAGGGCTAGCCGGTGAGCAGTTCTTC	CASSQGLAGEQFF
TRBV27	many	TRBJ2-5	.	TGTGCCAGCAGTACCTCCGGGACTCCCCCCCTAGAGACCCAGTACTTC	CASSTSGTPPLETQYF
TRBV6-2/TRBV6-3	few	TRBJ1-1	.	TGTGCCAGCAGTCCCGAGGACGGTATGAACACTGAAGCTTTCTTT	CASSPEDGMNTEAFF
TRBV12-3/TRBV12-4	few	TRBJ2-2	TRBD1	TGTGCCAGCAGTAGGACAGGGGTGCTGAACACCGGGGAGCTGTTTTTT	CASSRTGVLNTGELFF
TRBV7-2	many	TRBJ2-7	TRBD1	TGTGCCAGCAGCCCAAGGACAGGTGGACGCTACGAGCAGTACTTC	CASSPRTGGRYEQYF
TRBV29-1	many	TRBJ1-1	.	TGCAGCGTTGAGGATAGCACTGAAGCTTTCTTT	CSVEDSTEAFF